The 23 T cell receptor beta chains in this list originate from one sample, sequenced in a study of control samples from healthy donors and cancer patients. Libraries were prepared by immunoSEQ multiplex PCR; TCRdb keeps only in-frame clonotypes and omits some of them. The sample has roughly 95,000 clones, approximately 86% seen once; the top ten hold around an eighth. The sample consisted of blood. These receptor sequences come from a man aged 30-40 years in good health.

The CDR3 region has the DNA TGCGCCAGCAGCCCCGGGACAGCCTCGTTGGAAGCTTTCTTT. Translation gives CASSPGTASLEAFF. The chain uses TRBV5-1 and TRBJ1-1; 7 bases map to TRBD1. The trim removed 4 bases at V and 8 bases at J, leaving 11 bases unmatched. Germline V gene sequence: CDR1 SGHRS, CDR2 YFSETQ. The CDR3 has 14 residues.

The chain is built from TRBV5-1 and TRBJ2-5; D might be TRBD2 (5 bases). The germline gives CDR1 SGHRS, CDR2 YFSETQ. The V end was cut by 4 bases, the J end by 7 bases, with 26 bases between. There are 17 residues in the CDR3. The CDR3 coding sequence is TGCGCCAGCAGCGTGGGAGCCGAGACCCGGGTTAGTGGGACCCAGTACTTC. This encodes CASSVGAETRVSGTQYF. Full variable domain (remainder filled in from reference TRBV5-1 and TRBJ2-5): KAGVTQTPRYLIKTRGQQVTLSCSPISGHRSVSWYQQTPGQGLQFLFEYFSETQRNKGNFPGRFSGRQFSNSRSEMNVSTLELGDSALYLCASSVGAETRVSGTQYFGPGTRLLVL.

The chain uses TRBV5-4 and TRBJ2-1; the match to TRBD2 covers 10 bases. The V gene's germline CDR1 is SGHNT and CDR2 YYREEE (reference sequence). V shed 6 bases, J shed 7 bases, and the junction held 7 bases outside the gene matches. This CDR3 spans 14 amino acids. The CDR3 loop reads CASTRLAGDNEQFF. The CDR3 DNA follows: TGTGCCAGCACCCGCCTAGCGGGAGATAATGAGCAGTTCTTC.

CDR3 DNA sequence: TGTGCCAGCAGCGGTACCGGGACTCCGTCCTACAATGAGCAGTTCTTC. Translated, it gives CASSGTGTPSYNEQFF. The rearrangement joins TRBV9 to TRBJ2-1; perhaps TRBD2 as D (6 bases). The V end lost 3 bases, the J end lost 1 base, and 14 bases lay between the germline ends. Germline CDR1 and CDR2: SGDLS and YYNGEE. This CDR3 spans 16 amino acids.

For the CDR3, the DNA is TGCGCCAGCAGCCTCCAGGGGGCCACTGAAGCTTTCTTT. Protein sequence: CASSLQGATEAFF. The J gene is TRBJ1-1, the V gene TRBV4-1; 8 bases are shared with TRBD1. There are 13 residues in the CDR3. The V and J ends lost 4 bases and 4 bases, in that order; junction bases with no gene match: 2. Germline V gives CDR1 MGHRA, CDR2 YSYEKL.

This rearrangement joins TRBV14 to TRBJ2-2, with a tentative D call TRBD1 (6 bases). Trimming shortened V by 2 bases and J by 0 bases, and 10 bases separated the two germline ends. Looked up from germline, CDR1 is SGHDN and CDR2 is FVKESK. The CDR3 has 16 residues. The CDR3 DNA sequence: TGTGCCAGCAGCCAACAGGGGACCGCGAACACCGGGGAGCTGTTTTTT. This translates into CASSQQGTANTGELFF.

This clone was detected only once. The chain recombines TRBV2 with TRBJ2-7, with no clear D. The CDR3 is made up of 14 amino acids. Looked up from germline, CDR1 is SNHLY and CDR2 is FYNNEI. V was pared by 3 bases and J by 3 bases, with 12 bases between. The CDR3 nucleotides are TGTGCCAGCAGTGATGCCTCGGGCAACTACGAGCAGTACTTC. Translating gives CASSDASGNYEQYF.

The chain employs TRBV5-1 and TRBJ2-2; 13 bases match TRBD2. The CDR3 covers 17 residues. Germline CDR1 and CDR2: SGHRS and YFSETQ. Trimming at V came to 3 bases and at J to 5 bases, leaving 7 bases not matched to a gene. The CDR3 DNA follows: TGCGCCAGCAGCTGGACTAGCGGGAGCCCTCGGACCGGGGAGCTGTTTTTT. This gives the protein CASSWTSGSPRTGELFF.

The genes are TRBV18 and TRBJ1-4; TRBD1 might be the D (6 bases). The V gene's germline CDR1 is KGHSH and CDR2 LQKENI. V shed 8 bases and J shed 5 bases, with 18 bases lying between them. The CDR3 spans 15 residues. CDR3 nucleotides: TGTGCCAGCCGAGGGGGAGGACCGACAAATGAAAAACTGTTTTTT. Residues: CASRGGGPTNEKLFF. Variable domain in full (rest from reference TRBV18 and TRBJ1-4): NAGVMQNPRHLVRRRGQEARLRCSPMKGHSHVYWYRQLPEEGLKFMVYLQKENIIDESGMPKERFSAEFPKEGPSILRIQQVVRGDSAAYFCASRGGGPTNEKLFFGSGTQLSVL.

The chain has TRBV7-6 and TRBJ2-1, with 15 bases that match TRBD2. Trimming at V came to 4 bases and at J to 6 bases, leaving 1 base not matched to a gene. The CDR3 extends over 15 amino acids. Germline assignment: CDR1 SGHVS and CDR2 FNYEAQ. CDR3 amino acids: CASSWTSGRGNEQFF. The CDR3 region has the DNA TGTGCCAGCAGCTGGACTAGCGGGAGGGGCAATGAGCAGTTCTTC.

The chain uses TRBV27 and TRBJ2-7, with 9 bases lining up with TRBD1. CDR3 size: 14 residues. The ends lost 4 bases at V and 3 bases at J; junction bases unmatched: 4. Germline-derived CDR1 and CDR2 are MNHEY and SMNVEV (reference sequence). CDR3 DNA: TGTGCCAGCAGTTCGGGACAGGGTAGCTACGAGCAGTACTTC. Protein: CASSSGQGSYEQYF.

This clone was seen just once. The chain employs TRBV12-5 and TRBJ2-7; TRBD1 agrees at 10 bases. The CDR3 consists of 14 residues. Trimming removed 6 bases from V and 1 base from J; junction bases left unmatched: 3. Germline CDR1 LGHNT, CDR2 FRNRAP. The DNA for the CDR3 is TGTGCTAGTGGGGTGGGACAGGGGTCCTACGAGCAGTACTTC. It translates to CASGVGQGSYEQYF.

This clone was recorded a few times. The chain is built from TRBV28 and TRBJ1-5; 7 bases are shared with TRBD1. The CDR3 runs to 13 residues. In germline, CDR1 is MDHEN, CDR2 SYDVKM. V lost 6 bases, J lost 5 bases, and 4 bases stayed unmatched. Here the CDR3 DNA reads TGTGCCAGCAGACCCCAGGGGGATCAGCCCCAGCATTTT. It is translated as CASRPQGDQPQHF. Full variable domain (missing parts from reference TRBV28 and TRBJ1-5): DVKVTQSSRYLVKRTGEKVFLECVQDMDHENMFWYRQDPGLGLRLIYFSYDVKMKEKGDIPEGYSVSREKKERFSLILESASTNQTSMYLCASRPQGDQPQHFGDGTRLSIL.

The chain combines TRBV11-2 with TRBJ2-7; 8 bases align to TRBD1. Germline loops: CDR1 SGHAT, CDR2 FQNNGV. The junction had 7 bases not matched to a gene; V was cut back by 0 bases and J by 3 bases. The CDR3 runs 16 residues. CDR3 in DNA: TGTGCCAGCAGCTTAGATCGGACAGGGACCTACTACGAGCAGTACTTC. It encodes CASSLDRTGTYYEQYF. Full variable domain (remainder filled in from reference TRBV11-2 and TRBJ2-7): EAGVAQSPRYKIIEKRQSVAFWCNPISGHATLYWYQQILGQGPKLLIQFQNNGVVDDSQLPKDRFSAERLKGVDSTLKIQPAKLEDSAVYLCASSLDRTGTYYEQYFGPGTRLTVT.

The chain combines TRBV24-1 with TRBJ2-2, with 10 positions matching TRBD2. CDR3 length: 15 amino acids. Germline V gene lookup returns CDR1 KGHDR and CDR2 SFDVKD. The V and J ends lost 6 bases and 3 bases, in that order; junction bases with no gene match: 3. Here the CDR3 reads CATSTGTSDTGELFF. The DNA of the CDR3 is TGTGCCACCAGTACCGGGACTAGCGACACCGGGGAGCTGTTTTTT.

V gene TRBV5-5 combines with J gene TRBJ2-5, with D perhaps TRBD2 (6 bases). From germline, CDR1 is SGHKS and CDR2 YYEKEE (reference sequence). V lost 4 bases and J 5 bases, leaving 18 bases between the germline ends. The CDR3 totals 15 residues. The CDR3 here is CASSPSGPRGETQYF. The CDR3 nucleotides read TGTGCCAGCAGCCCCAGCGGGCCCCGAGGGGAGACCCAGTACTTC.

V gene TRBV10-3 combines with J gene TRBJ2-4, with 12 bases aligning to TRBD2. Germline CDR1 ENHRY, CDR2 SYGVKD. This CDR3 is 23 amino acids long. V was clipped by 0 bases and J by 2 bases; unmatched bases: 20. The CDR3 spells CAISESIFLPSGRAATSKNIQYF. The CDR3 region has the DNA TGTGCCATCAGTGAGTCGATTTTTCTTCCTAGCGGGAGGGCCGCGACGTCCAAAAACATTCAGTACTTC.

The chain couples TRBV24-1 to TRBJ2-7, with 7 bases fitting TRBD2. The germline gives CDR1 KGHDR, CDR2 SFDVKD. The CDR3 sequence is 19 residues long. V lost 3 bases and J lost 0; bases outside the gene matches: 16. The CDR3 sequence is CATSDEYRRLALSSYEQYF. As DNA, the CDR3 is TGTGCCACCAGTGATGAGTACAGGCGACTAGCCCTGAGCTCCTACGAGCAGTACTTC.

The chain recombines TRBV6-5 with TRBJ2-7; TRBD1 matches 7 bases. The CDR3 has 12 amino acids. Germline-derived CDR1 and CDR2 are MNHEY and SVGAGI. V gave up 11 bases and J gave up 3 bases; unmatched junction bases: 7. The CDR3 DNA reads TGTGCCGTCACGGGACAGATCTACGAGCAGTACTTC. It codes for CAVTGQIYEQYF.

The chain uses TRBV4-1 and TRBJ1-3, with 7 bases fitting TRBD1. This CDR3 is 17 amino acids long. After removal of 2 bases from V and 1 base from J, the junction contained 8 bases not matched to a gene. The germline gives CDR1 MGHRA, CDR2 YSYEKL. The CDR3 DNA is TGCGCCAGCAGCCAATTTGACAGGGTTGGATCTGGAAACACCATATATTTT. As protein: CASSQFDRVGSGNTIYF.

Here the CDR3 reads CASSTPTGGGPGANVLTF. The CDR3 region has the DNA TGTGCCAGTAGTACCCCGACAGGGGGAGGACCTGGGGCCAACGTCCTGACTTTC. V usage is TRBV19 and J usage is TRBJ2-6; 9 bases agree with TRBD1. Germline values: CDR1 LNHDA, CDR2 SQIVND (reference sequence). The CDR3 spans 18 residues. With V trimmed by 4 bases and J by 2 bases, 9 bases remained unmatched.

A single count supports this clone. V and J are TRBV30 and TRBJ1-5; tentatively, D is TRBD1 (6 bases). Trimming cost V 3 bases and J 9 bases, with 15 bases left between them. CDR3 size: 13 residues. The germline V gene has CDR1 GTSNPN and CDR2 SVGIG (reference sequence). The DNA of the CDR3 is TGTGCCTGGAGCCCGGGGGGCTCCATGCCCCAGCATTTT. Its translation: CAWSPGGSMPQHF.

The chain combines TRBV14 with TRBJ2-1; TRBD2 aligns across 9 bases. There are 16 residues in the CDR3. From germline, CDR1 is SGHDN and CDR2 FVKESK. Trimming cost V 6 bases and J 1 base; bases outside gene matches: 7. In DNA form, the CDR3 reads TGTGCCAGCAGTAGGGGCCTAGCGGGGTCCTACAATGAGCAGTTCTTC. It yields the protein CASSRGLAGSYNEQFF.